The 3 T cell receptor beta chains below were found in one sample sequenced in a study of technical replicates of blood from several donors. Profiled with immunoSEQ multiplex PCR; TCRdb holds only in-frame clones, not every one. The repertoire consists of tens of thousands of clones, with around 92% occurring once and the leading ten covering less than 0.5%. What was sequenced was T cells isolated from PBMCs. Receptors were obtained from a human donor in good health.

The CDR3 loop reads CASSQGTQATEAFF. DNA of the CDR3: TGTGCCAGCAGCCAAGGCACTCAGGCAACTGAAGCTTTCTTT. The chain employs TRBV4-2 and TRBJ1-1; D is unclear. V lost 1 base and J 5 bases, leaving 11 bases between the germline ends. In germline, CDR1 is LGHNA, CDR2 YNFKEQ. The CDR3 runs to 14 residues.

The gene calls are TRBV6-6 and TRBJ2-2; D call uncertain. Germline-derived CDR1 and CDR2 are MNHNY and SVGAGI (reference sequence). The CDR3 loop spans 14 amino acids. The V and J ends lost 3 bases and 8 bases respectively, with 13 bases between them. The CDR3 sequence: CASSYQRFRGELFF. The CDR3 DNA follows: TGTGCCAGCAGTTATCAGCGATTCCGGGGGGAGCTGTTTTTT.

This CDR3 is CASSLQRGLTDTQYF. The CDR3 coding sequence is TGCGCCAGCAGCCTCCAGCGGGGACTCACAGATACGCAGTATTTT. This chain uses TRBV4-3 with TRBJ2-3; 7 nucleotides agree with TRBD2. This CDR3 contains 15 residues. The ends lost 4 bases at V and 2 bases at J; junction bases unmatched: 6. Germline CDR1 reads LGHNA; CDR2 reads YSLEER.